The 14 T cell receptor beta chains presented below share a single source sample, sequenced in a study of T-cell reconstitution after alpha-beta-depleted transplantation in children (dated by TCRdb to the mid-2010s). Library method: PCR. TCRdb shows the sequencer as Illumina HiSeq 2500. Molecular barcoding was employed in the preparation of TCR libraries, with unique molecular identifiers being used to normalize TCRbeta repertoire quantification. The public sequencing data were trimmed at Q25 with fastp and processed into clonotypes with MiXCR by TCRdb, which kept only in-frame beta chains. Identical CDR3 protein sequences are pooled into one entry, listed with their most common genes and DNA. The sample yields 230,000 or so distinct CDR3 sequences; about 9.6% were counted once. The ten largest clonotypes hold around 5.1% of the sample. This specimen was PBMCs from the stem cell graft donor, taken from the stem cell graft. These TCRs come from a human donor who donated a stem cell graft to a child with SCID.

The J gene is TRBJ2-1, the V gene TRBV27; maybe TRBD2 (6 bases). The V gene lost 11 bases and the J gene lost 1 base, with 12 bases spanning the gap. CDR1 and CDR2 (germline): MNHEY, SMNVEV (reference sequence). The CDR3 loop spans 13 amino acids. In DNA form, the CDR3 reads TGTGCCGTCGGGGAGGCGTCCTACAATGAGCAGTTCTTC. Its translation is CAVGEASYNEQFF.

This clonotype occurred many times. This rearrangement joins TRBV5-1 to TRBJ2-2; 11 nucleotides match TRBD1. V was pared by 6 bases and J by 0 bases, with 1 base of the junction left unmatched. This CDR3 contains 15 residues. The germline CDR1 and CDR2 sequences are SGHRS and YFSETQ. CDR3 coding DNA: TGCGCCAGCATGGGACAGGGGGCGAACACCGGGGAGCTGTTTTTT. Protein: CASMGQGANTGELFF.

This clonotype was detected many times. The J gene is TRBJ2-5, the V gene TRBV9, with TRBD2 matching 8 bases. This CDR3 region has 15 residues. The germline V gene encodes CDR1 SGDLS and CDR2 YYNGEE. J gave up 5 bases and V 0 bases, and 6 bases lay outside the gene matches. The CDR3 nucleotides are TGTGCCAGCAGCGTAGCGGGGGGGCTCTTGGAGACCCAGTACTTC. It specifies CASSVAGGLLETQYF.

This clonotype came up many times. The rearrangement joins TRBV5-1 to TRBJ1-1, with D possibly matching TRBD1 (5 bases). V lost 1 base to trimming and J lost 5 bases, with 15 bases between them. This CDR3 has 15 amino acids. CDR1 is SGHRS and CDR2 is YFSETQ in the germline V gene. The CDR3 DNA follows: TGCGCCAGCAGCTTGCAGGGCTACTTGAGAACTGAAGCTTTCTTT. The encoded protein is CASSLQGYLRTEAFF.

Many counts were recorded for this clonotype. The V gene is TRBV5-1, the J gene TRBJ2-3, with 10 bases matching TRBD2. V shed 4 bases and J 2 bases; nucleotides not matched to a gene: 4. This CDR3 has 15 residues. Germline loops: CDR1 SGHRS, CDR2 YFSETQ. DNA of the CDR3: TGCGCCAGCAGCAATAGCGGGGGGCTCACAGATACGCAGTATTTT. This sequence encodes CASSNSGGLTDTQYF.

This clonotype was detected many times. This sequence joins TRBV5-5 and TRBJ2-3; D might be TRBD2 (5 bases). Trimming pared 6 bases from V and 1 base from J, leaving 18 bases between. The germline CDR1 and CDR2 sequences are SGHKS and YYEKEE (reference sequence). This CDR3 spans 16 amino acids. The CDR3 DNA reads TGTGCCAGCAACCCACTATTGGGGAGTGGCACAGATACGCAGTATTTT. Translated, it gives CASNPLLGSGTDTQYF.

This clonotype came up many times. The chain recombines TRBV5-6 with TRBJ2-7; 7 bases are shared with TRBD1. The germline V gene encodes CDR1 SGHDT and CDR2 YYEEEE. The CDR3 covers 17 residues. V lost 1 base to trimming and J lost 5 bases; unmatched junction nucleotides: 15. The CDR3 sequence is CASSLKSGTVTKDEQYF. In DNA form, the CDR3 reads TGTGCCAGCAGCTTGAAATCCGGGACAGTGACTAAGGACGAGCAGTACTTC.

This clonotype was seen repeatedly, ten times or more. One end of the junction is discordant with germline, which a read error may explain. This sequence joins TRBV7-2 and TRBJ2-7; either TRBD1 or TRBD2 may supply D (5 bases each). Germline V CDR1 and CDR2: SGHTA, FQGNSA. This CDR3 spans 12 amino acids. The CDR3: CASSLEPGPPSF. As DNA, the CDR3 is TGTGCCAGCAGCTTGGAACCGGGACCGCCATCTTTC.

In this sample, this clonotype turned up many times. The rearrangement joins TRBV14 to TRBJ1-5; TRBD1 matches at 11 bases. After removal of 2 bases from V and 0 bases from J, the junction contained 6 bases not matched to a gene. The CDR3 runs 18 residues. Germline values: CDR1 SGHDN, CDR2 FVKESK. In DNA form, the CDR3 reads TGTGCCAGCAGCCAACCCGGGACAGGGGGATATAGCAATCAGCCCCAGCATTTT. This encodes CASSQPGTGGYSNQPQHF.

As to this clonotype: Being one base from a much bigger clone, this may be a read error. CDR3 nucleotide sequence: TGTGCCAGCAGTTTTGTGGGCAGTCCGATCACTGAAGCTTTCTTT. Amino acids: CASSFVGSPITEAFF. This rearrangement joins TRBV5-6 to TRBJ1-1; D not resolved. Germline lookup yields CDR1 SGHDT and CDR2 YYEEEE. The CDR3 totals 15 residues. V was pared by 5 bases and J by 4 bases, with 18 bases between. The full variable domain, completed using reference TRBV5-6 and TRBJ1-1, is DAGVTQSPTHLIKTRGQQVTLRCSPKSGHDTVSWYQQALGQGPQFIFQYYEEEERQRGNFPDRFSGHQFPNYSSELNVNALLLGDSALYLCASSFVGSPITEAFFGQGTRLTVV.

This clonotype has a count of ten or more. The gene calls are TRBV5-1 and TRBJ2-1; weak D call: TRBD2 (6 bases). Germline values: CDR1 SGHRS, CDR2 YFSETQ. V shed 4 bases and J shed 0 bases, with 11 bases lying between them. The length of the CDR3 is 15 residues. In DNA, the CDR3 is TGCGCCAGCAGCCCGGGAGCCAGCTCCTACAATGAGCAGTTCTTC. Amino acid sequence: CASSPGASSYNEQFF.

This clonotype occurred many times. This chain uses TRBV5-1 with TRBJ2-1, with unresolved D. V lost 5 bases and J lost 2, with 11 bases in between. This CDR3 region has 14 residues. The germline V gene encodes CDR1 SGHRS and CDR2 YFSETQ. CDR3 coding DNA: TGCGCCAGCAGAACCACCGGACCCTACAATGAGCAGTTCTTC. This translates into CASRTTGPYNEQFF. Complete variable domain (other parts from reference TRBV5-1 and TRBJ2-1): KAGVTQTPRYLIKTRGQQVTLSCSPISGHRSVSWYQQTPGQGLQFLFEYFSETQRNKGNFPGRFSGRQFSNSRSEMNVSTLELGDSALYLCASRTTGPYNEQFFGPGTRLTVL.

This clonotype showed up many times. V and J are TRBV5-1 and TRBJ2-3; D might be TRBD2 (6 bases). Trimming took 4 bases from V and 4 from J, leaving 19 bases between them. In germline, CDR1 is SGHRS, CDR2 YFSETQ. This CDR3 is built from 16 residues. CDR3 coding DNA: TGCGCCAGCAGCCGGTTGGCGGGGCCTGGTGCAGATACGCAGTATTTT. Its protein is CASSRLAGPGADTQYF.

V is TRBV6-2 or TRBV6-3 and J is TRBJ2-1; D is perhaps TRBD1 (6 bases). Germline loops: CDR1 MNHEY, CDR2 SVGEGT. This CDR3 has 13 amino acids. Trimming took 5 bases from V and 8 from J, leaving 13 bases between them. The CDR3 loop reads CASSGTFGDEQFF. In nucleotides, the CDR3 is TGTGCCAGCAGTGGGACATTCGGGGATGAGCAGTTCTTC.